The rows below give T cell receptor beta chains drawn from one sample of a study of blood T cell repertoires in COVID-19. Generated by immunoSEQ multiplex PCR, the TCRdb table keeps only in-frame clones and is missing some. The sample lists fewer than 90,000 clones, 86% occurring once. The specimen was peripheral blood. These receptors were collected from a young man with acute or convalescent COVID-19. CDR3s include the opening cysteine and the closing phenylalanine or tryptophan. The D gene is left open where the match is weak.

TRBD2 15 TRBJ2-2 TRBV27 TGTGCCAGCAGCCGCGGGAGTTTCCCCACCGGGGAGCTGTTTTTT CASSRGSFPTGELFF
TRBD2 16 TRBJ2-3 TRBV5-3 TGTGCCAGAAGCTTGGTGGGGGAGGGCCCAACAGATACGCAGTATTTT CARSLVGEGPTDTQYF
TRBD1 16 TRBJ1-2 TRBV5-1 TGCGCCAGCAGCTCCATAAGTCCACGGACAGGGGTCGGCTACACCTTC CASSSISPRTGVGYTF
NA 13 TRBJ1-2 TRBV12-3/TRBV12-4 TGTGCCAGCAGTGCGCAAGCCCTCTATGGCTACACCTTC CASSAQALYGYTF
NA 15 TRBJ2-1 TRBV4-1 TGCGCCAGCAGCCACGTCGGGGGAAGAAAAAATGAGCAGTTCTTC CASSHVGGRKNEQFF
TRBD2 15 TRBJ2-5 TRBV13 TGTGCCAGCAGCTCTCTAGCGGGAGGTAAAGAGACCCAGTACTTC CASSSLAGGKETQYF
TRBD1 15 TRBJ2-1 TRBV19 TGTGCCAGTACCACTCGACAGGGCTCCTACAATGAGCAGTTCTTC CASTTRQGSYNEQFF
TRBD1 12 TRBJ1-4 TRBV4-1 TGCGCCAGCAGCCAAGGGGACAGGGCGGGAGTTTTT CASSQGDRAGVF
NA 13 TRBJ1-1 TRBV14 TGTGCCAGCAGCCAAAACAGCCACACTGAAGCTTTCTTT CASSQNSHTEAFF
NA 15 TRBJ1-2 TRBV29-1 TGCAGCGTTGAAACGGGGAGTACCCCTAACTATGGCTACACCTTC CSVETGSTPNYGYTF
NA 16 TRBJ1-1 TRBV5-1 TGCGCCAGCAGGATTATACCGGGACACCTAAACACTGAAGCTTTCTTT CASRIIPGHLNTEAFF
NA 15 TRBJ1-4 TRBV18 TGTGCCAGCTCACCTTCCGAGGCAGGGCTGGAAAAACTGTTTTTT CASSPSEAGLEKLFF